This T cell receptor (beta chain) was documented in a study of T-cell reconstitution after alpha-beta-depleted transplantation in children. Germline V gene lookup returns CDR1 SGHAT and CDR2 FQNNGV. The CDR3 is 15 amino acids. Trimming at V came to 1 base and at J to 4 bases, leaving 4 bases not matched to a gene. Construction of the TCRbeta library involved unique molecular identifiers. TCRdb called the PCR reads again in MiXCR, with one record for every CDR3 protein. The data show around 600,000 distinct CDR3 sequences, approximately 16% seen once. The sample was PBMCs from the stem cell graft donor, taken from the stem cell graft. V and J are TRBV11-2 and TRBJ2-1; 7 nucleotides align to TRBD2. The sequence was obtained from a human donor who donated a stem cell graft to a child with acute myeloid leukemia. This CDR3 reads CASSLGGLLYNEQFF. The CDR3 DNA is TGTGCCAGCAGCTTAGGGGGACTACTTTACAATGAGCAGTTCTTC.